A single sample gave rise to the 20 T cell receptor beta chains below, sequenced in a study of CD8 T cells in ankylosing spondylitis. TCRdb itself ran the 5' RACE reads through MiXCR, one entry per CDR3 protein. The data show a few hundred thousand distinct CDR3 sequences, roughly 18% seen once. Material: blood, either unsorted or a sorted T cell fraction (not recorded which). The source of these receptors is a male donor with ankylosing spondylitis or in good health (not recorded which).

The chain carries TRBV9 and TRBJ2-3; D is tentatively TRBD1 or TRBD2 (5 bases each). CDR3 size: 15 residues. V lost 3 bases, J lost 2 bases, and 13 bases lay in between. The germline gives CDR1 SGDLS, CDR2 YYNGEE. The CDR3 spells CASSATGALTDTQYF. CDR3 DNA: TGTGCCAGCAGCGCGACCGGGGCGCTCACAGATACGCAGTATTTT. The variable domain in full, with the rest retrieved from reference TRBV9 and TRBJ2-3, is DSGVTQTPKHLITATGQRVTLRCSPRSGDLSVYWYQQSLDQGLQFLIQYYNGEERAKGNILERFSAQQFPDLHSELNLSSLELGDSALYFCASSATGALTDTQYFGPGTRLTVL.

The chain is built from TRBV5-1 and TRBJ2-7; possible D gene TRBD2, 5 bases. Germline loops: CDR1 SGHRS, CDR2 YFSETQ. The CDR3 runs to 14 residues. V shed 4 bases and J shed 2 bases, with 13 bases lying between them. The CDR3 here is CASSEKGLTYEQYF. The CDR3 DNA is TGCGCCAGCAGCGAGAAAGGACTTACCTACGAGCAGTACTTC.

This clonotype appeared a few times. CDR3 loop: CASSLAGLVGPGELFF. CDR3 bases: TGTGCCAGCAGCTTAGCGGGACTTGTGGGGCCCGGGGAGCTGTTTTTT. The J gene is TRBJ2-2, the V gene TRBV7-9, with D tentatively TRBD2 (6 bases). V was clipped by 0 bases and J by 6 bases, with 14 bases between them. Germline V lookup: CDR1 SEHNR, CDR2 FQNEAQ (reference sequence). CDR3 length: 16 amino acids.

This clonotype was seen more than once but under ten times. The genes are TRBV14 and TRBJ1-1, with D uncertain. Trimming cost V 1 base and J 0 bases, with 6 bases left between them. Germline CDR1 is SGHDN and CDR2 is FVKESK. The CDR3 totals 14 residues. CDR3: CASSQVFMNTEAFF. The CDR3 DNA follows: TGTGCCAGCAGCCAAGTCTTCATGAACACTGAAGCTTTCTTT.

The chain carries TRBV27 and TRBJ2-1; 12 bases are shared with TRBD2. The CDR3 is 17 amino acids. Germline CDR1 and CDR2: MNHEY and SMNVEV (reference sequence). The trim removed 4 bases at V and 4 bases at J, leaving 8 bases unmatched. The DNA for the CDR3 is TGTGCCAGCAGTTCGCCAGGACTAGCGGGATTGTACAATGAGCAGTTCTTC. This encodes CASSSPGLAGLYNEQFF.

This clonotype has at least ten counts. The gene calls are TRBV5-6 and TRBJ2-7; 10 nucleotides agree with TRBD1. With V trimmed by 2 bases and J by 2 bases, 4 bases remained unmatched. CDR3 length: 15 residues. The germline CDR1 and CDR2 sequences are SGHDT and YYEEEE. The CDR3 sequence: CASSFGTGDTYEQYF. The CDR3 coding sequence is TGTGCCAGCAGCTTCGGGACAGGGGACACCTACGAGCAGTACTTC. Full variable domain (outside the CDR3, taken from reference TRBV5-6 and TRBJ2-7): DAGVTQSPTHLIKTRGQQVTLRCSPKSGHDTVSWYQQALGQGPQFIFQYYEEEERQRGNFPDRFSGHQFPNYSSELNVNALLLGDSALYLCASSFGTGDTYEQYFGPGTRLTVT.

The gene calls are TRBV25-1 and TRBJ2-5; D gene ambiguous. This CDR3 is built from 15 residues. Germline-derived CDR1 and CDR2 are MGHDK and SYGVNS. Trimming took off 4 bases at V and 1 base at J, with 13 bases between the two ends. In DNA, the CDR3 is TGTGCCAGCAGTGGATGGATCATTTTCCAAGAGACCCAGTACTTC. This gives the protein CASSGWIIFQETQYF.

This clonotype was recorded a few times. The chain joins TRBV4-1 to TRBJ2-1; 13 bases are shared with TRBD2. Germline CDR1 is MGHRA and CDR2 is YSYEKL. Trimming cost V 3 bases and J 8 bases; bases outside gene matches: 7. This CDR3 has 16 amino acids. DNA of the CDR3: TGCGCCAGCAGCCAGGTACTAGCGGGGGGGATGGATGAGCAGTTCTTC. Amino acids: CASSQVLAGGMDEQFF.

The chain is built from TRBV12-3 or TRBV12-4 and TRBJ2-7; TRBD2 agrees at 13 bases. V gave up 5 bases and J gave up 7 bases; unmatched junction bases: 8. The CDR3 has 15 amino acids. This CDR3 is CASSPGLAGESEQYF. Written as DNA, the CDR3 is TGTGCCAGCAGTCCCGGACTAGCGGGAGAAAGTGAGCAGTACTTC.

This clonotype has a handful of counts. This sequence joins TRBV4-1 and TRBJ2-1, with D possibly being TRBD2 (6 bases). V lost 0 bases to trimming and J lost 9 bases, with 12 bases between them. CDR3 size: 14 residues. Germline V gives CDR1 MGHRA, CDR2 YSYEKL. This chain's CDR3 is CASSQDTGGSEQFF. CDR3 in DNA: TGCGCCAGCAGCCAAGATACTGGAGGGTCTGAGCAGTTCTTC.

The J gene is TRBJ2-7, the V gene TRBV12-3 or TRBV12-4, with 12 bases identical to TRBD1. The CDR3 has 14 residues. J was trimmed by 6 bases and V by 6 bases; bases with no gene match: 6. The CDR3 bases are TGTGCCAGCAGCCACGGGACAGGGGGCTCCGAGCAGTACTTC. As protein: CASSHGTGGSEQYF.

The rearrangement uses TRBV5-1 and TRBJ2-5, with TRBD2 matching 10 bases. The CDR3 sequence is 16 residues long. Germline V gives CDR1 SGHRS, CDR2 YFSETQ. The V and J ends lost 0 bases and 4 bases, in that order; junction bases with no gene match: 6. In DNA, the CDR3 is TGCGCCAGCAGCTTGGCCCTAGCGGGAGTCCCAGAGACCCAGTACTTC. The encoded protein is CASSLALAGVPETQYF.

The CDR3 region has the DNA TGTGCCAGCAGCCCCCGACTAGCGGGATACCAAGAGACCCAGTACTTC. Protein product: CASSPRLAGYQETQYF. The chain employs TRBV14 and TRBJ2-5, with 11 bases aligning to TRBD2. The germline V gene has CDR1 SGHDN and CDR2 FVKESK. The CDR3 has 16 amino acids. V gave up 4 bases and J gave up 0 bases; unmatched junction bases: 4.

The chain recombines TRBV7-9 with TRBJ2-7; tentative D call: TRBD1 (5 bases). The CDR3 has 15 amino acids. The germline V gene has CDR1 SEHNR and CDR2 FQNEAQ (reference sequence). V gave up 5 bases and J gave up 6 bases, with 20 bases separating them. CDR3 protein: CASSPAVPPRGEQYF. Written as DNA, the CDR3 is TGTGCCAGCAGCCCGGCAGTCCCCCCAAGGGGCGAGCAGTACTTC.

This clonotype was counted many times. This chain connects TRBV12-3 or TRBV12-4 to TRBJ2-1; D ambiguous. This CDR3 spans 11 amino acids. V was shortened by 3 bases and J by 9 bases, with 6 bases between the two germline ends. CDR3 nucleotides: TGTGCCAGCAGTTTTGAAGTTGAGCAGTTCTTC. The encoded protein is CASSFEVEQFF.

V and J are TRBV10-3 and TRBJ2-1; D perhaps matches TRBD2 (5 bases). With 10 bases removed from V and 1 base from J, the gap between germline ends came to 20 bases. CDR1 is ENHRY, CDR2 SYGVKD, per germline. The CDR3 consists of 16 residues. The DNA of the CDR3 is TGTGCCACACCGCGGGCCGCCGTGAGTTCCTACAATGAGCAGTTCTTC. Residues: CATPRAAVSSYNEQFF.

The CDR3, as DNA: TGCAGCGTTGAGGGAGGGACAGGGGGCGGTTATGGCTACACCTTC. Protein: CSVEGGTGGGYGYTF. The V and J genes are TRBV29-1 and TRBJ1-2; the match to TRBD1 covers 12 bases. CDR3 length equals 15 residues. The V and J ends lost 3 bases and 5 bases, in that order; junction bases with no gene match: 7. The germline CDR1 and CDR2 sequences are SQVTM and ANQGSEA.

This clonotype was found a few times. The rearrangement links TRBV3-1 to TRBJ2-5; a possible D gene is TRBD2 (5 bases). V was clipped by 1 base and J by 2 bases, with 11 bases between them. The germline V gene has CDR1 LGHDT and CDR2 YNNKEL (reference sequence). The CDR3 extends over 15 amino acids. The CDR3 DNA follows: TGTGCCAGCAGCCAAGCGGAAGCGGAGCAAGAGACCCAGTACTTC. Protein: CASSQAEAEQETQYF.

This clonotype was picked up many times. The chain combines TRBV7-2 with TRBJ2-7; no clear D. This CDR3 has 14 residues. V was pared by 1 base and J by 0 bases, with 7 bases between. Germline lookup yields CDR1 SGHTA and CDR2 FQGNSA. The CDR3 spells CASSLEGLSYEQYF. CDR3 DNA: TGTGCCAGCAGCTTAGAGGGCCTCTCCTACGAGCAGTACTTC.

The genes are TRBV4-1 and TRBJ2-7; D possibly uses TRBD1 or TRBD2 (5 bases each). The CDR3 has 13 residues. Trimming took off 4 bases at V and 5 bases at J, with 12 bases between the two ends. Germline CDR1 and CDR2: MGHRA and YSYEKL. This CDR3 is CASSPGSGHEQYF. CDR3 sequence (DNA): TGCGCCAGCAGCCCGGGGTCGGGGCACGAGCAGTACTTC.